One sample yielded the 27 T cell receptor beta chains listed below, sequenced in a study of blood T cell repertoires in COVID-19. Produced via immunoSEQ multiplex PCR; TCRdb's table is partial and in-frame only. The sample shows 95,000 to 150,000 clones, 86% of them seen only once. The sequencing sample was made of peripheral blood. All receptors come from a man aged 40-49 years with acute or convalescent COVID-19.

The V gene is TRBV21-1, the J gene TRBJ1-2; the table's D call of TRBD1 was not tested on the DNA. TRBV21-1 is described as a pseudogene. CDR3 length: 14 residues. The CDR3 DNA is TGTGCCAGCAAAAACAGGGGAGCTAACTATGGCTACACCTTC. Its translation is CASKNRGANYGYTF.

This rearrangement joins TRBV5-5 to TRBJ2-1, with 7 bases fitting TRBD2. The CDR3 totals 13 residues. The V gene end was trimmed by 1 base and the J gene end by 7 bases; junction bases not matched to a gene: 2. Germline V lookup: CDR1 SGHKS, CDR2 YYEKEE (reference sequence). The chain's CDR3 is CASSLTSANEQFF. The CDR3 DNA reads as TGTGCCAGCAGCTTGACTAGCGCAAATGAGCAGTTCTTC. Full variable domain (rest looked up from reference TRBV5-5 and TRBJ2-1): DAGVTQSPTHLIKTRGQQVTLRCSPISGHKSVSWYQQVLGQGPQFIFQYYEKEERGRGNFPDRFSARQFPNYSSELNVNALLLGDSALYLCASSLTSANEQFFGPGTRLTVL.

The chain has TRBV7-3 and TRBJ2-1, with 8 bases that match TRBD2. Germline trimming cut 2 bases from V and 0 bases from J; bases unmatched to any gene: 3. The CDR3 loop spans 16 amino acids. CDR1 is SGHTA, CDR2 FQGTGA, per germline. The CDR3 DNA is TGTGCCAGCAGCTTAGTAGCGGGGAGCTCCTACAATGAGCAGTTCTTC. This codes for CASSLVAGSSYNEQFF.

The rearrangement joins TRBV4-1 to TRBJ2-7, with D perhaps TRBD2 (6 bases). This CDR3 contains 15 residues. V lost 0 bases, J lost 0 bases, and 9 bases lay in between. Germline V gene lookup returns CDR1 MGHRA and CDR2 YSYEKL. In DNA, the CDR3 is TGCGCCAGCAGCCAAGAGGAGGGAGCCTCCTACGAGCAGTACTTC. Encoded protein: CASSQEEGASYEQYF.

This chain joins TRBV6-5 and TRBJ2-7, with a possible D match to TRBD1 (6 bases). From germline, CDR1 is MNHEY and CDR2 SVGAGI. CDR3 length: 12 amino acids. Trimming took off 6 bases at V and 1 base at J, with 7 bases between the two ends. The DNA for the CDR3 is TGTGCCAGCAGACAGGGTTCCTACGAGCAGTACTTC. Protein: CASRQGSYEQYF.

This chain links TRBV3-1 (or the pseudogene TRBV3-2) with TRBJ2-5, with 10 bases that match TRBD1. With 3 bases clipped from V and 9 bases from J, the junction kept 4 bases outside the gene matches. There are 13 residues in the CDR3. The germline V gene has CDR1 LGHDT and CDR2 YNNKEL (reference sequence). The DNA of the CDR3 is TGTGCCAGCAGCCAGGACAGGGGGAGGTCCCAGTACTTC. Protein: CASSQDRGRSQYF.

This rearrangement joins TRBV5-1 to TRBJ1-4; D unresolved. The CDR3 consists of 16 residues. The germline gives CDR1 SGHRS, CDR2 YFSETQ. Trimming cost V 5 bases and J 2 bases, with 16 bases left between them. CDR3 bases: TGCGCCAGCAGTTTGACCGTAAAGCGGACTAATGAAAAACTGTTTTTT. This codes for CASSLTVKRTNEKLFF.

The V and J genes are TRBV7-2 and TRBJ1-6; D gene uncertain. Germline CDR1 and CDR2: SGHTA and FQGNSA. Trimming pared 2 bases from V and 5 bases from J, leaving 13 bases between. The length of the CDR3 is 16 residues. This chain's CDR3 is CASSLSITTNNSPLHF. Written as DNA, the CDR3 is TGTGCCAGCAGCTTAAGTATCACGACTAATAATTCACCCCTCCACTTT.

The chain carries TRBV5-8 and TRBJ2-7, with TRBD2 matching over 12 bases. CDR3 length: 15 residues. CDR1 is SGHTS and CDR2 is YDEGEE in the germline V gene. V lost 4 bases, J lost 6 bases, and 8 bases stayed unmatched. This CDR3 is CASSERTSGTSEQYF. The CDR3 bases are TGTGCCAGCAGCGAAAGGACTAGCGGGACTTCCGAGCAGTACTTC. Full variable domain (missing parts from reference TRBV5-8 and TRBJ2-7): EAGVTQSPTHLIKTRGQQATLRCSPISGHTSVYWYQQALGLGLQFLLWYDEGEERNRGNFPPRFSGRQFPNYSSELNVNALELEDSALYLCASSERTSGTSEQYFGPGTRLTVT.

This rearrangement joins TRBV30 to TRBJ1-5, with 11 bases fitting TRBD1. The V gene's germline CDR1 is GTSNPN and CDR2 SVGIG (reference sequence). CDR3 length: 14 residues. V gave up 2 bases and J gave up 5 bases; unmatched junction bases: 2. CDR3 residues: CAWSSGQGDQPQHF. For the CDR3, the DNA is TGTGCCTGGAGTTCGGGACAGGGGGATCAGCCCCAGCATTTT.

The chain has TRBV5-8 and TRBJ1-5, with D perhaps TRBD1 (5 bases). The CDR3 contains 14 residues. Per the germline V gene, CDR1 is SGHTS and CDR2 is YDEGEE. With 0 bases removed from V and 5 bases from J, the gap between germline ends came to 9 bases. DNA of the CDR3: TGTGCCAGCAGCTTGGGACAGCCCTATCAGCCCCAGCATTTT. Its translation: CASSLGQPYQPQHF.

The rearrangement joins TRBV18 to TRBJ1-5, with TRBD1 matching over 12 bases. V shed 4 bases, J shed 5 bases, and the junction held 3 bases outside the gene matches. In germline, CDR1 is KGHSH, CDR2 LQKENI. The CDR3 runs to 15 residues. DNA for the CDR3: TGTGCCAGCTCACGGGACAGGGGGCCCGATCAGCCCCAGCATTTT. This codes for CASSRDRGPDQPQHF.

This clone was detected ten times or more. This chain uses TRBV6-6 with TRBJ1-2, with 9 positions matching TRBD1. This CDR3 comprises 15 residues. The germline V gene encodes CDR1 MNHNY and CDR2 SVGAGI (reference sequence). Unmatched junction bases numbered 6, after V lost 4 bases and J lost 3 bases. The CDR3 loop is CASSSGQGGDYGYTF. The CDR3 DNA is TGTGCCAGCAGTTCGGGACAGGGTGGAGACTATGGCTACACCTTC.

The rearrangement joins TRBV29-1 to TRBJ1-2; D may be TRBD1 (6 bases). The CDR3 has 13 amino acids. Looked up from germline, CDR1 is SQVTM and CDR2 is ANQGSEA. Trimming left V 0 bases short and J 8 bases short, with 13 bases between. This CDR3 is CSVEETGGGGYTF. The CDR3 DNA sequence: TGCAGCGTTGAAGAGACAGGAGGAGGAGGCTACACCTTC.

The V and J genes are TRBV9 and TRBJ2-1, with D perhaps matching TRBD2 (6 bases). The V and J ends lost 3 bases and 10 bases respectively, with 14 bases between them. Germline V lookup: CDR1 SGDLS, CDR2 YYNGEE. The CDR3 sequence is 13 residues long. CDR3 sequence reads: CASSGGTSFEQFF. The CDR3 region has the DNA TGTGCCAGCAGCGGGGGAACTAGCTTCGAGCAGTTCTTC. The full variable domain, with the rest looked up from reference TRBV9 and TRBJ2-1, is DSGVTQTPKHLITATGQRVTLRCSPRSGDLSVYWYQQSLDQGLQFLIQYYNGEERAKGNILERFSAQQFPDLHSELNLSSLELGDSALYFCASSGGTSFEQFFGPGTRLTVL.

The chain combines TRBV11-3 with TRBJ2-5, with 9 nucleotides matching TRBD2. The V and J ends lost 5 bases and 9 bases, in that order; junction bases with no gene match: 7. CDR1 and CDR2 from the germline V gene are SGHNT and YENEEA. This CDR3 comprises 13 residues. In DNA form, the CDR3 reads TGTGCCAGCAGCGCATCTAGCGGGGAGGCCCAGTACTTC. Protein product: CASSASSGEAQYF.

This CDR3 reads CASSPQQGSSNQPQHF. The CDR3 DNA reads TGTGCCAGCTCACCCCAACAGGGGTCTAGCAATCAGCCCCAGCATTTT. V gene TRBV18 combines with J gene TRBJ1-5, with 7 bases fitting TRBD1. Germline lookup yields CDR1 KGHSH and CDR2 LQKENI. CDR3 length: 16 residues. Trimming took 3 bases from V and 0 from J; bases not matched to a gene: 5.

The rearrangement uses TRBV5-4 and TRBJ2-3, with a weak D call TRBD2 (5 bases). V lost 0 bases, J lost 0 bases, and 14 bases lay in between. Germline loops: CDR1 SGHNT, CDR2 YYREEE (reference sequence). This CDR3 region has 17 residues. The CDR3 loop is CASSLGLGAASTDTQYF. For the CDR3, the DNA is TGTGCCAGCAGCTTGGGGTTAGGAGCGGCTAGCACAGATACGCAGTATTTT.

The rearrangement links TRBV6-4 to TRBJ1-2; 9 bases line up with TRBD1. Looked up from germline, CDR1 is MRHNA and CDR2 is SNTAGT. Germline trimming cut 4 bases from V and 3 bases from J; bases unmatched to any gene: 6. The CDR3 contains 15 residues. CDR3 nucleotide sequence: TGTGCCAGCAGTGCCCACAGGGGGCTGGACTATGGCTACACCTTC. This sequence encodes CASSAHRGLDYGYTF.

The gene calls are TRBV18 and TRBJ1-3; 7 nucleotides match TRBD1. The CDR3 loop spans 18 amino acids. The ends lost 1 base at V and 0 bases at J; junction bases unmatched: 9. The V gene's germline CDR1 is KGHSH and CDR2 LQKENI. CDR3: CASSPRTGGLSSGNTIYF. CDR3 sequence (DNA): TGTGCCAGCTCACCACGGACAGGCGGGTTAAGCTCTGGAAACACCATATATTTT.

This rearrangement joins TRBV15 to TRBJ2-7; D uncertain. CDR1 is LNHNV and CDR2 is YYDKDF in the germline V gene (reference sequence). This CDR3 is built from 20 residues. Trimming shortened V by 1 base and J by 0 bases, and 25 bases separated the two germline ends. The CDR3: CATSRGPSSRGSRSSYEQYF. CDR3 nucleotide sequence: TGTGCCACCAGCAGAGGGCCCAGTTCCAGAGGTAGCCGGAGCTCCTACGAGCAGTACTTC.

The CDR3 is CASSQAGVTGELFF. The CDR3 DNA reads TGTGCCAGCAGCCAAGCAGGGGTCACCGGGGAGCTGTTTTTT. The chain joins TRBV3-1 (or the pseudogene TRBV3-2) to TRBJ2-2; D perhaps matches TRBD1 (6 bases). This CDR3 region has 14 residues. The germline V gene has CDR1 LGHDT and CDR2 YNNKEL (reference sequence). Trimming cost V 1 base and J 4 bases, with 7 bases left between them.

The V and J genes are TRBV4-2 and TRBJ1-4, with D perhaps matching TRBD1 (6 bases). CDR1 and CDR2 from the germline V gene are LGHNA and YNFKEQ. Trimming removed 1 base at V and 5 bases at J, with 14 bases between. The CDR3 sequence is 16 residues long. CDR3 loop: CASSQAQQGINEKLFF. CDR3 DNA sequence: TGTGCCAGCAGCCAAGCTCAACAGGGCATAAATGAAAAACTGTTTTTT.

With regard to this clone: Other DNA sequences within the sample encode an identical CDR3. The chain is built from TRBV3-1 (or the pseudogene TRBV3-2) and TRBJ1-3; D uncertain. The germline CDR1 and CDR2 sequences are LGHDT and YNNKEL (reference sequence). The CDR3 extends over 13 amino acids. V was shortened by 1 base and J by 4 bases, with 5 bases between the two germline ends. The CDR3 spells CASSQGRGNTIYF. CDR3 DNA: TGTGCCAGCAGCCAAGGCAGAGGAAACACCATATATTTT.

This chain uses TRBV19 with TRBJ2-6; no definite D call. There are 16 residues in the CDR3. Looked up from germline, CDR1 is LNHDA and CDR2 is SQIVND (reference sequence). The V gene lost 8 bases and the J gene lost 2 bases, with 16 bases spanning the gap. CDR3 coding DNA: TGTGCCAGTGGATCCGCTCAGGTCGCTGGGGCCAACGTCCTGACTTTC. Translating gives CASGSAQVAGANVLTF.

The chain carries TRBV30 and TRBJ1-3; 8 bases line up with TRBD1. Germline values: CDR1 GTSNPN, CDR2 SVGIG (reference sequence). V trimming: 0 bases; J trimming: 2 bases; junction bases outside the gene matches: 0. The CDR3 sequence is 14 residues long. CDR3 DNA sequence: TGTGCCTGGAGTGTCAGGGGGCCTGGAAACACCATATATTTT. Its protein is CAWSVRGPGNTIYF.

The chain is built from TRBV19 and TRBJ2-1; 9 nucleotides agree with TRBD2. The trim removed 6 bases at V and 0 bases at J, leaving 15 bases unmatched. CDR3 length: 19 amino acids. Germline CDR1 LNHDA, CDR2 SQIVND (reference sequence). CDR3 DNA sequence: TGTGCCAGTAGCCCCCGGGCTAGCGGGATAGGGAGCTCCTACAATGAGCAGTTCTTC. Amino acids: CASSPRASGIGSSYNEQFF. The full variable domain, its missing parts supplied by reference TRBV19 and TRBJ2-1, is DGGITQSPKYLFRKEGQNVTLSCEQNLNHDAMYWYRQDPGQGLRLIYYSQIVNDFQKGDIAEGYSVSREKKESFPLTVTSAQKNPTAFYLCASSPRASGIGSSYNEQFFGPGTRLTVL.